This T cell receptor (beta chain) was sequenced during a study of blood T cell repertoires in COVID-19. Study summary: Specimens from acute and convalescent COVID-19 originated in the United States, Italy and Spain. In each case, the material was cDNA or gDNA derived from T cells, B-cell-depleted T cells, or PBMCs.

V was trimmed by 3 bases and J by 2 bases, leaving 12 bases between them. This CDR3 region has 15 residues. Germline V gives CDR1 LNHDA, CDR2 SQIVND (reference sequence). In the authors' methods: Nucleated cell counts were estimated from reference gene primer amplification. Sequencing used immunoSEQ multiplex PCR; TCRdb keeps in-frame clones, though not all of them. Clone size and V and J calls were adopted from that table, with D and trimming inferred from the DNA. The data contain some 190,000 clones, roughly 90% of them singletons. The sequence derives from a man aged 18 to 29 with active or convalescent COVID-19. Material: peripheral blood. The rearrangement joins TRBV19 to TRBJ2-3; possibly TRBD1 for D (5 bases). The CDR3, as DNA: TGTGCCAGTAGTATTGCGGACACTACCACAGATACGCAGTATTTT. Translated, it gives CASSIADTTTDTQYF.